These 19 T cell receptor beta chains were sequenced from one sample in a study of Graves' ophthalmopathy and Graves' hyperthyroidism. RNA transcripts yielded amplified TCR beta CDR3 regions. An initial RT-PCR round employing HTBI primers preceded a second-round multiplex PCR. TCRdb itself ran the multiplex PCR reads through MiXCR, one entry per CDR3 protein. The sample shows roughly 610,000 distinct CDR3 sequences, about a fifth of them seen only once. The sample taken for sequencing was peripheral blood. The source of these receptors is a woman aged 18-29 years with stable Graves' hyperthyroidism. Some clones in this sample may be carry-over from other donors' samples.

In this sample, this clonotype turned up many times. This chain joins TRBV6-5 and TRBJ2-7; D unresolved. V was clipped by 2 bases and J by 5 bases, with 7 bases between them. The germline V gene encodes CDR1 MNHEY and CDR2 SVGAGI. The CDR3 spans 12 residues. The chain's CDR3 is CASSYTGDEQYF. The CDR3, as DNA: TGTGCCAGCAGTTACACGGGCGACGAGCAGTACTTC.

J is TRBJ2-5 and V is TRBV5-1; TRBD2 agrees at 7 bases. The CDR3 spans 18 residues. The germline gives CDR1 SGHRS, CDR2 YFSETQ. Trimming took 0 bases from V and 0 from J; bases not matched to a gene: 11. As DNA, the CDR3 is TGCGCCAGCAGCTTGGAAGGCGGGAGTACCCAGTACCAAGAGACCCAGTACTTC. Its translation is CASSLEGGSTQYQETQYF.

This clonotype occurred many times. This CDR3 reads CSARDFRDRNYGYTF. The CDR3 DNA reads as TGCAGTGCTAGAGATTTTCGGGACAGGAACTATGGCTACACCTTC. The chain recombines TRBV20-1 with TRBJ1-2; 8 nucleotides match TRBD1. V gave up 0 bases and J gave up 2 bases; unmatched junction bases: 5. From germline, CDR1 is DFQATT and CDR2 SNEGSKA (reference sequence). The CDR3 length is 15 residues.

This clonotype has at least ten counts. The chain is built from TRBV11-2 and TRBJ2-4, with 11 bases that match TRBD1. Looked up from germline, CDR1 is SGHAT and CDR2 is FQNNGV. The CDR3 is 15 amino acids. J gave up 7 bases and V 3 bases, and 5 bases lay outside the gene matches. The CDR3 is CASSFTGQGANIQYF. The CDR3 region has the DNA TGTGCCAGCAGCTTCACTGGACAGGGGGCCAACATTCAGTACTTC.

The genes are TRBV3-1 and TRBJ1-5, with D tentatively TRBD1 (6 bases). CDR1 and CDR2 from the germline V gene are LGHDT and YNNKEL (reference sequence). The CDR3 is 17 residues long. V shed 0 bases and J shed 5 bases, with 17 bases lying between them. CDR3 nucleotides: TGTGCCAGCAGCCAAGACTCCCTTAGGGACAACGATCAGCCCCAGCATTTT. This sequence encodes CASSQDSLRDNDQPQHF.

This clonotype has ten or more counts. The rearrangement uses TRBV30 and TRBJ1-5; TRBD1 agrees at 8 bases. The CDR3 length is 15 residues. J gave up 0 bases and V 4 bases, and 5 bases lay outside the gene matches. CDR1 is GTSNPN and CDR2 is SVGIG in the germline V gene (reference sequence). The CDR3 DNA reads TGTGCCTGGAATACAGGACAGGGTAGCAATCAGCCCCAGCATTTT. Its protein is CAWNTGQGSNQPQHF.

Comments on this clonotype: Because the CDR3's place on the DNA is in doubt, the DNA is left out and the CDR3 is given as listed by TCRdb. The CDR3 is CASSFRNRGRNGYTFGSGTQYF. The chain uses TRBV13 and TRBJ2-5; the tabulated D call, TRBD1, remains unverified against the DNA. The CDR3 is made up of 22 amino acids, end residues included. Per the germline V gene, CDR1 is PRHDT and CDR2 is FYEKMQ (reference sequence).

This sequence joins TRBV6-2 or TRBV6-3 and TRBJ1-5; 7 bases agree with TRBD1. CDR3 length: 15 residues. J gave up 6 bases and V 6 bases, and 11 bases lay outside the gene matches. Germline V gene data show CDR1 as MNHEY and CDR2 as SVGEGT. The CDR3, as DNA: TGTGCCAGCAGGCCCCCAGGGGGTACGCGTCAGCCCCAGCATTTT. Its translation: CASRPPGGTRQPQHF.

The sample holds many counts of this clonotype. This chain links TRBV11-2 with TRBJ2-7; D remains ambiguous. CDR1 is SGHAT and CDR2 is FQNNGV in the germline V gene. Trimming stripped 1 base from V and 6 bases from J, with 19 bases between. CDR3 length: 16 residues. The CDR3 loop is CASSLGLSQVRSEQYF. CDR3 bases: TGTGCCAGCAGCTTAGGTCTGAGCCAAGTGAGGAGCGAGCAGTACTTC.

This clonotype was detected only a few times. The chain combines TRBV11-1 with TRBJ2-7; TRBD2 matches 12 bases. The CDR3 consists of 17 residues. Trimming at V came to 6 bases and at J to 1 base, leaving 10 bases not matched to a gene. Germline V lookup: CDR1 SGHAT, CDR2 FQDESV (reference sequence). The CDR3 DNA reads as TGTGCCAGCAGTGTCAACCCGCTAGCGGGAGGGTCCTACGAGCAGTACTTC. It is translated as CASSVNPLAGGSYEQYF. The whole variable domain, filled in from reference TRBV11-1 and TRBJ2-7, reads EAEVAQSPRYKITEKSQAVAFWCDPISGHATLYWYRQILGQGPELLVQFQDESVVDDSQLPKDRFSAERLKGVDSTLKIQPAELGDSAMYLCASSVNPLAGGSYEQYFGPGTRLTVT.

This clonotype has a count of ten or more. The chain joins TRBV11-2 to TRBJ1-2; D gene ambiguous. V lost 1 base to trimming and J lost 7 bases, with 13 bases between them. The CDR3 covers 14 residues. CDR1 and CDR2 (germline): SGHAT, FQNNGV. CDR3 in amino acids: CASSLAQRNVGYTF. The CDR3 DNA is TGTGCCAGCAGCTTAGCTCAGCGGAATGTTGGCTACACCTTC.

A single count supports this clonotype. The chain is built from TRBV6-5 and TRBJ1-5; D unclear. The germline V and J ends were trimmed by 1 base and 5 bases, with 9 bases remaining between them. The CDR3 length is 14 residues. The germline CDR1 and CDR2 sequences are MNHEY and SVGAGI. CDR3 amino acids: CASSYLVNDQPQHF. The CDR3 DNA sequence: TGTGCCAGCAGTTACTTGGTAAACGATCAGCCCCAGCATTTT.

The chain carries TRBV9 and TRBJ1-1; D possibly corresponds to TRBD1 (5 bases). The length of the CDR3 is 13 residues. V gave up 0 bases and J gave up 8 bases, with 11 bases separating them. The germline V gene encodes CDR1 SGDLS and CDR2 YYNGEE. Written as DNA, the CDR3 is TGTGCCAGCAGCGTAGCTGTGTGGGGGGAAGCTTTCTTT. Protein product: CASSVAVWGEAFF.

The chain employs TRBV20-1 and TRBJ2-2; the match to TRBD1 covers 7 bases. CDR3 length equals 14 residues. V lost 5 bases and J lost 7; bases outside the gene matches: 10. The germline gives CDR1 DFQATT, CDR2 SNEGSKA (reference sequence). DNA for the CDR3: TGCAGTGCTGGAGTGGGCCCAGGGGGCGGGGAGCTGTTTTTT. It yields the protein CSAGVGPGGGELFF.

This clonotype showed up many times. The V and J genes are TRBV15 and TRBJ1-6, with a tentative D call TRBD1 (6 bases). Trimming pared 4 bases from V and 10 bases from J, leaving 14 bases between. In germline, CDR1 is LNHNV, CDR2 YYDKDF (reference sequence). The length of the CDR3 is 14 residues. This chain's CDR3 is CATSTGTYGSPLHF. DNA of the CDR3: TGTGCCACCAGCACCGGGACATACGGCTCACCCCTCCACTTT.

This clonotype was seen ten or more times. This sequence joins TRBV6-1 and TRBJ2-2; D not resolved. V was shortened by 6 bases and J by 8 bases, with 10 bases between the two germline ends. CDR3 length equals 12 residues. Germline loops: CDR1 MNHNS, CDR2 SASEGT. This chain's CDR3 is CASRLVGGELFF. The DNA of the CDR3 is TGTGCCAGCAGGCTCGTGGGAGGGGAGCTGTTTTTT.

The V and J genes are TRBV19 and TRBJ2-2; TRBD2 is a possible D gene (6 bases). The germline V gene has CDR1 LNHDA and CDR2 SQIVND (reference sequence). The CDR3 covers 14 residues. Trimming pared 7 bases from V and 1 base from J, leaving 10 bases between. The chain's CDR3 is CASKAGWNTGELFF. The CDR3 DNA sequence: TGTGCCAGTAAGGCGGGATGGAACACCGGGGAGCTGTTTTTT.

This clonotype was counted ten times or more. The chain recombines TRBV20-1 with TRBJ2-6, with D hard to call. Trimming shortened V by 4 bases and J by 1 base, and 5 bases separated the two germline ends. CDR3 size: 13 residues. Looked up from germline, CDR1 is DFQATT and CDR2 is SNEGSKA (reference sequence). The CDR3 is CSATRSGANVLTF. CDR3 DNA sequence: TGCAGTGCTACGAGATCTGGGGCCAACGTCCTGACTTTC.

As to this clonotype: Compared with germline, one end of the junction differs, possibly owing to a read error. The chain couples TRBV6-2 or TRBV6-3 to TRBJ2-4, with D possibly TRBD2 on 5 matching bases. The germline V gene encodes CDR1 MNHEY and CDR2 SVGEGT. The CDR3 loop spans 16 amino acids. CDR3 sequence reads: CASSYSADLAINIQYF. In DNA form, the CDR3 reads TGTGCCAGCAGTTACTCGGCGGATCTAGCCATAAACATTCAGTACTTC.